One and the same sample provided the 9 T cell receptor beta chains below, sequenced in a study of shared T cell receptors in the human thymus. Profiling relied on immunoSEQ multiplex PCR, and the TCRdb table lists in-frame clones only, not all of them. The repertoire has some 700,000 clones, 80% to 90% of them found once; the top ten carry about 0.0098%. This same sample was also part of a study on human thymus T cells.

Sequenced: thymocytes. These receptors were obtained from a girl under three years old with a congenital heart defect.

This sequence joins TRBV5-1 and TRBJ2-7, with D maybe TRBD1 (5 bases). The V end was cut by 5 bases, the J end by 2 bases, with 17 bases between. CDR1 is SGHRS and CDR2 is YFSETQ in the germline V gene. This CDR3 has 15 amino acids. The CDR3 sequence: CASSHTTARPYEQYF. In DNA form, the CDR3 reads TGCGCCAGCAGTCACACGACAGCTCGCCCCTACGAGCAGTACTTC.

Only one count was recorded for this clone. The chain joins TRBV6-4 to TRBJ1-2, with 8 bases aligning to TRBD1. CDR1 is MRHNA and CDR2 is SNTAGT in the germline V gene. V shed 7 bases, J shed 4 bases, and the junction held 2 bases outside the gene matches. CDR3 length equals 12 residues. The CDR3 reads CASKDRAYGYTF. As DNA, the CDR3 is TGTGCCAGCAAGGACAGGGCCTATGGCTACACCTTC.

The CDR3 DNA reads TGCGCCAGCAGCTTGGATGGGACAGGGCTTAACTATGGCTACACCTTC. It codes for CASSLDGTGLNYGYTF. The gene calls are TRBV5-1 and TRBJ1-2; 9 bases match TRBD1. The CDR3 sequence is 16 residues long. V dropped 0 bases and J dropped 1; count of bases not matched to a gene: 4. Germline assignment: CDR1 SGHRS and CDR2 YFSETQ.

This sequence joins TRBV7-9 and TRBJ2-3; the match to TRBD2 covers 7 bases. V trimming: 2 bases; J trimming: 5 bases; junction bases outside the gene matches: 13. The CDR3 consists of 17 residues. From germline, CDR1 is SEHNR and CDR2 FQNEAQ (reference sequence). As DNA, the CDR3 is TGTGCCAGCAGCTTACCGGGAGGTCGGGGTCTGTTAGATACGCAGTATTTT. Translation: CASSLPGGRGLLDTQYF. Drawing the rest from reference TRBV7-9 and TRBJ2-3, the complete variable domain is DTGVSQNPRHKITKRGQNVTFRCDPISEHNRLYWYRQTLGQGPEFLTYFQNEAQLEKSRLLSDRFSAERPKGSFSTLEIQRTEQGDSAMYLCASSLPGGRGLLDTQYFGPGTRLTVL.

This sequence joins TRBV4-1 and TRBJ1-5, with TRBD1 matching over 8 bases. The CDR3 spans 17 residues. Germline V gives CDR1 MGHRA, CDR2 YSYEKL. V gave up 3 bases and J gave up 3 bases; unmatched junction bases: 10. The CDR3 DNA reads as TGCGCCAGCAGCCACACAACAGGGGGAGGCTTCAATCAGCCCCAGCATTTT. It specifies CASSHTTGGGFNQPQHF.

The chain recombines TRBV28 with TRBJ2-5, with TRBD1 matching 7 bases. The V and J ends lost 3 bases and 5 bases, in that order; junction bases with no gene match: 9. Germline V gene lookup returns CDR1 MDHEN and CDR2 SYDVKM. The CDR3 runs to 15 residues. CDR3 sequence: CASSLKQGFRETQYF. The DNA for the CDR3 is TGTGCCAGCAGTTTGAAACAGGGGTTTAGGGAGACCCAGTACTTC.

The chain carries TRBV11-2 and TRBJ1-1; D gene ambiguous. The CDR3 runs 14 residues. V gave up 4 bases and J gave up 3 bases, with 12 bases separating them. CDR1 SGHAT and CDR2 FQNNGV come from the germline V gene. The CDR3 DNA reads TGTGCCAGCAGCTCCAGACAATCCTACACTGAAGCTTTCTTT. Translation gives CASSSRQSYTEAFF.

The chain carries TRBV14 and TRBJ2-1, with D maybe TRBD2 (6 bases). CDR3 size: 16 residues. The ends were cut back, 3 bases at V and 7 bases at J, with 19 bases in the middle. In germline, CDR1 is SGHDN, CDR2 FVKESK. In DNA form, the CDR3 reads TGTGCCAGCAGCCATGATGGGAGTGGGGGGATAAATGAGCAGTTCTTC. This codes for CASSHDGSGGINEQFF.

This chain joins TRBV6-1 and TRBJ2-1, with TRBD2 matching over 12 bases. V was pared by 1 base and J by 6 bases, with 7 bases of the junction left unmatched. Germline V gene lookup returns CDR1 MNHNS and CDR2 SASEGT. The CDR3 runs 17 residues. CDR3 loop: CASSEGSTSGGFNEQFF. In nucleotides, the CDR3 is TGTGCCAGCAGTGAAGGGTCAACTAGCGGGGGGTTCAATGAGCAGTTCTTC.